The 13 T cell receptor beta chains given below trace back to one sample, sequenced in a study of T cell clones after liver transplantation. Libraries were prepared by immunoSEQ multiplex PCR; TCRdb keeps only in-frame clonotypes and omits some of them. The sample includes tens of thousands of clones, roughly 82% of them seen just once. Sequenced here: CD4+ T cells from blood, sampled just over 45 months after liver transplant. These receptors all come from a human patient who received a liver transplant. Some T cells may be the graft donor's.

This sequence joins TRBV7-9 and TRBJ1-4; tentatively, D is TRBD1 (6 bases). The CDR3 loop spans 15 amino acids. Deletions cut 4 bases from V and 4 bases from J, with 13 bases between. Germline V lookup: CDR1 SEHNR, CDR2 FQNEAQ (reference sequence). The CDR3 region is CASSYYRDNNEKLFF. Here the CDR3 DNA reads TGTGCCAGCAGCTATTACAGGGATAATAATGAAAAACTGTTTTTT.

This rearrangement joins TRBV30 to TRBJ1-5; D is perhaps TRBD1 (5 bases). Germline V gives CDR1 GTSNPN, CDR2 SVGIG (reference sequence). With 1 base removed from V and 0 bases from J, the gap between germline ends came to 16 bases. This CDR3 has 17 amino acids. The CDR3 protein is CAWSGGSLGDSNQPQHF. The CDR3 bases are TGTGCCTGGAGTGGGGGGTCGTTAGGAGATAGCAATCAGCCCCAGCATTTT.

With regard to this clone: Germline and junction disagree at one end, which may indicate a read error. The chain links TRBV20-1 to TRBJ1-4; TRBD1 is a possible D gene (5 bases). The germline CDR1 and CDR2 sequences are DFQATT and SNEGSKA (reference sequence). The CDR3 is 11 amino acids. The CDR3 reads CVGGGSEKLFF. CDR3 in DNA: TGTGTTGGGGGGGGTAGTGAAAAACTGTTTTTT.

This CDR3 is CASSNRATNEKLFF. The CDR3, as DNA: TGTGCCAGTAGTAACAGGGCAACTAATGAAAAACTGTTTTTT. The genes are TRBV19 and TRBJ1-4; a possible D gene is TRBD1 (6 bases). Per the germline V gene, CDR1 is LNHDA and CDR2 is SQIVND (reference sequence). The CDR3 covers 14 residues. The V and J ends lost 4 bases and 0 bases respectively, with 6 bases between them. Filled out from reference TRBV19 and TRBJ1-4, the complete variable domain reads DGGITQSPKYLFRKEGQNVTLSCEQNLNHDAMYWYRQDPGQGLRLIYYSQIVNDFQKGDIAEGYSVSREKKESFPLTVTSAQKNPTAFYLCASSNRATNEKLFFGSGTQLSVL.

The chain employs TRBV19 and TRBJ2-5; D perhaps matches TRBD2 (6 bases). This CDR3 is 15 amino acids long. The V end was cut by 1 base, the J end by 6 bases, with 15 bases between. From germline, CDR1 is LNHDA and CDR2 SQIVND (reference sequence). In nucleotides, the CDR3 is TGTGCCAGTAGTATAGGACTAGGTACTCTCCAGACCCAGTACTTC. Translation: CASSIGLGTLQTQYF.

In its sample, this clone was seen once. V is TRBV28 and J is TRBJ2-7, with D hard to call. V lost 7 bases, J lost 3 bases, and 16 bases lay in between. Germline CDR1 and CDR2: MDHEN and SYDVKM. The CDR3 consists of 14 residues. The DNA of the CDR3 is TGTGCCAGCATATCCCCAGGTGAGGACTACGAGCAGTACTTC. Translated: CASISPGEDYEQYF.

The V call is TRBV30, the J call TRBJ1-1, with D uncertain. CDR3 size: 13 residues. CDR1 is GTSNPN, CDR2 SVGIG, per germline (reference sequence). The V gene lost 2 bases and the J gene lost 1 base, with 8 bases spanning the gap. The DNA for the CDR3 is TGTGCCTGGAGTATGAGCGGGAACACTGAAGCTTTCTTT. It is translated as CAWSMSGNTEAFF.

V gene TRBV19 combines with J gene TRBJ1-1; a possible D gene is TRBD1 (5 bases). V lost 1 base and J 8 bases, leaving 14 bases between the germline ends. The length of the CDR3 is 14 residues. CDR1 and CDR2 from the germline V gene are LNHDA and SQIVND (reference sequence). The CDR3 nucleotides are TGTGCCAGTAGTATAGTGGGTCAGGGTGTCGAAGCTTTCTTT. Its protein product is CASSIVGQGVEAFF.

The chain's CDR3 is CATSSQGPQNQPQHF. The CDR3 DNA follows: TGTGCCACCAGCAGTCAGGGCCCCCAGAATCAGCCCCAGCATTTT. The chain has TRBV15 and TRBJ1-5, with D tentatively TRBD1 (5 bases). There are 15 residues in the CDR3. The ends were cut back, 3 bases at V and 4 bases at J, with 13 bases in the middle. Germline V gene sequence: CDR1 LNHNV, CDR2 YYDKDF (reference sequence). Full variable domain (outside the CDR3, taken from reference TRBV15 and TRBJ1-5): DAMVIQNPRYQVTQFGKPVTLSCSQTLNHNVMYWYQQKSSQAPKLLFHYYDKDFNNEADTPDNFQSRRPNTSFCFLDIRSPGLGDTAMYLCATSSQGPQNQPQHFGDGTRLSIL.

This chain connects TRBV20-1 to TRBJ1-1, with D perhaps matching TRBD1 (6 bases). CDR3 length equals 11 residues. The ends were cut back, 1 base at V and 8 bases at J, with 8 bases in the middle. CDR1 and CDR2 (germline): DFQATT, SNEGSKA (reference sequence). CDR3 loop: CSARGRGEAFF. Written as DNA, the CDR3 is TGCAGTGCTAGAGGAAGGGGGGAAGCTTTCTTT.

This clone turned up a few times. The V and J genes are TRBV19 and TRBJ2-4; 11 bases are a match to TRBD1. The CDR3 runs to 15 residues. J lost 15 bases, V lost 7 bases, and 17 bases had no gene match. The germline gives CDR1 LNHDA, CDR2 SQIVND (reference sequence). CDR3 sequence: CASMPSGTGGPYGYF. CDR3 sequence (DNA): TGTGCCAGTATGCCCTCCGGGACAGGGGGACCCTATGGGTACTTC. The variable domain in full, completed from reference TRBV19 and TRBJ2-4, reads DGGITQSPKYLFRKEGQNVTLSCEQNLNHDAMYWYRQDPGQGLRLIYYSQIVNDFQKGDIAEGYSVSREKKESFPLTVTSAQKNPTAFYLCASMPSGTGGPYGYFGAGTRLSVL.

The CDR3 coding sequence is TGTGCCAGCTCCCCCGGGCGGGAGTACACTGAAGCTTTCTTT. This translates into CASSPGREYTEAFF. The rearrangement uses TRBV18 and TRBJ1-1, with D unclear. Germline V gene data show CDR1 as KGHSH and CDR2 as LQKENI. Between the trimmed V and J ends, which lost 6 bases and 3 bases, there was a span of 14 bases. The length of the CDR3 is 14 residues.

The CDR3 nucleotides are TGCGCCAGCAGTATCCTGGCAGCCACCGGGGAGCTGTTTTTT. Protein product: CASSILAATGELFF. This chain joins TRBV4-1 and TRBJ2-2; no clear D gene. Germline CDR1 and CDR2: MGHRA and YSYEKL. V was cut by 6 bases and J by 4 bases, with 12 bases left in between. CDR3 size: 14 residues.